Shown below are 29 T cell receptor beta chains from a single sample sequenced in a study of control samples from healthy donors and cancer patients. Data came from immunoSEQ multiplex PCR; TCRdb stores just in-frame clones and leaves some out. This table holds more than 140,000 clones, 94% found once. Sequenced material: blood. The source of these receptors is a man aged 35 to 55 in good health.

The table lists this clone with a count of one. V usage is TRBV11-2 and J usage is TRBJ2-6; D is ambiguous. The germline V gene encodes CDR1 SGHAT and CDR2 FQNNGV. V dropped 4 bases and J dropped 0 bases, with 13 bases sitting between them. CDR3 size: 17 residues. CDR3 DNA sequence: TGTGCCAGCAGCTCACACCGCAGGAGCTCTGGGGCCAACGTCCTGACTTTC. This gives the protein CASSSHRRSSGANVLTF.

This chain connects TRBV7-8 to TRBJ1-1; 8 bases fit TRBD1. J gave up 3 bases and V 1 base, and 10 bases lay outside the gene matches. The germline V gene encodes CDR1 SGHVS and CDR2 FQNEAQ. The CDR3 is made up of 17 amino acids. This CDR3 reads CASSLVPRQGKDTEAFF. The CDR3 nucleotides read TGTGCCAGCAGCTTAGTACCGAGACAGGGGAAGGACACTGAAGCTTTCTTT.

This clone was seen a single time. The V gene is TRBV24-1, the J gene TRBJ2-3, with 9 bases matching TRBD2. Trimming took 3 bases from V and 4 from J; bases not matched to a gene: 7. The CDR3 spans 16 residues. Looked up from germline, CDR1 is KGHDR and CDR2 is SFDVKD. CDR3 region: CATSDLAGFRADTQYF. CDR3 nucleotide sequence: TGTGCCACCAGTGATCTAGCGGGATTTCGGGCAGATACGCAGTATTTT.

J is TRBJ2-1 and V is TRBV27, with TRBD1 matching 12 bases. V shed 4 bases, J shed 9 bases, and the junction held 7 bases outside the gene matches. CDR1 and CDR2 from the germline V gene are MNHEY and SMNVEV (reference sequence). The CDR3 extends over 15 amino acids. Here the CDR3 DNA reads TGTGCCAGCAGTTCCCGGGGACAGGGGGCTGGTGAGCAGTTCTTC. It encodes CASSSRGQGAGEQFF.

V is TRBV6-1 and J is TRBJ1-2; the D gene is possibly TRBD1 (5 bases). The CDR3 is made up of 16 amino acids. The germline CDR1 and CDR2 sequences are MNHNS and SASEGT. Trimming took off 2 bases at V and 4 bases at J, with 17 bases between the two ends. The CDR3 DNA is TGTGCCAGCAGTGAACTGTCGGGGGATCGGTCCTATGGCTACACCTTC. It yields the protein CASSELSGDRSYGYTF.

The chain employs TRBV7-8 and TRBJ2-5, with D perhaps TRBD1 or TRBD2 (5 bases each). Between the trimmed V and J ends, which lost 5 bases and 4 bases, there was a span of 11 bases. The length of the CDR3 is 13 residues. CDR1 and CDR2 (germline): SGHVS, FQNEAQ. The CDR3 reads CASSPWDGETQYF. CDR3 bases: TGTGCCAGCAGCCCCTGGGACGGAGAGACCCAGTACTTC. Supplemented by reference TRBV7-8 and TRBJ2-5, the full variable domain reads GAGVSQSPRYKVAKRGQDVALRCDPISGHVSLFWYQQALGQGPEFLTYFQNEAQLDKSGLPSDRFFAERPEGSVSTLKIQRTQQEDSAVYLCASSPWDGETQYFGPGTRLLVL.

CDR3 DNA sequence: TGTGCCAGCAGCCCCATGGGGAGCGGGAGTTACGAGCAGTACTTC. Amino acid sequence: CASSPMGSGSYEQYF. The chain carries TRBV7-9 and TRBJ2-7; 8 bases agree with TRBD2. The trim removed 5 bases at V and 4 bases at J, leaving 10 bases unmatched. Germline assignment: CDR1 SEHNR and CDR2 FQNEAQ (reference sequence). This CDR3 has 15 residues. The full variable domain, its missing parts supplied by reference TRBV7-9 and TRBJ2-7, is DTGVSQNPRHKITKRGQNVTFRCDPISEHNRLYWYRQTLGQGPEFLTYFQNEAQLEKSRLLSDRFSAERPKGSFSTLEIQRTEQGDSAMYLCASSPMGSGSYEQYFGPGTRLTVT.

V and J are TRBV18 and TRBJ2-7; possible D gene TRBD1, 6 bases. The CDR3 has 15 residues. Germline-derived CDR1 and CDR2 are KGHSH and LQKENI. Trimming shortened V by 2 bases and J by 1 base, and 12 bases separated the two germline ends. The CDR3 DNA reads as TGTGCCAGCTCACCAATACAGGGCCTTTCCTACGAGCAGTACTTC. Translation: CASSPIQGLSYEQYF.

This clone showed up just once. This CDR3 is CAYDRTSGHHEQYF. The CDR3 DNA reads as TGTGCCTACGATAGGACTAGCGGGCACCACGAGCAGTACTTC. The rearrangement links TRBV30 to TRBJ2-7; 11 bases are a match to TRBD2. The CDR3 is 14 amino acids. The germline CDR1 and CDR2 sequences are GTSNPN and SVGIG (reference sequence). Trimming took 7 bases from V and 5 from J; bases not matched to a gene: 10.

The chain combines TRBV5-1 with TRBJ2-7; TRBD1 matches at 7 bases. The germline gives CDR1 SGHRS, CDR2 YFSETQ. J lost 3 bases, V lost 4 bases, and 13 bases had no gene match. The CDR3 is made up of 16 amino acids. The CDR3 loop is CASSPGTDYSSYEQYF. The CDR3 nucleotides are TGCGCCAGCAGCCCAGGGACAGACTACTCGAGCTACGAGCAGTACTTC.

The chain combines TRBV11-2 with TRBJ2-1, with no clear D. The CDR3 spans 12 residues. Germline loops: CDR1 SGHAT, CDR2 FQNNGV. The germline V and J ends were trimmed by 5 bases and 9 bases, with 11 bases remaining between them. The CDR3 nucleotides are TGTGCCAGCAGCGCTCATCGCGGTGAGCAGTTCTTC. Encoded protein: CASSAHRGEQFF. The full variable domain, its missing parts supplied by reference TRBV11-2 and TRBJ2-1, is EAGVAQSPRYKIIEKRQSVAFWCNPISGHATLYWYQQILGQGPKLLIQFQNNGVVDDSQLPKDRFSAERLKGVDSTLKIQPAKLEDSAVYLCASSAHRGEQFFGPGTRLTVL.

The chain recombines TRBV28 with TRBJ2-2; D perhaps matches TRBD1 (6 bases). This CDR3 is built from 14 residues. V was trimmed by 9 bases and J by 6 bases, leaving 17 bases between them. Per the germline V gene, CDR1 is MDHEN and CDR2 is SYDVKM. CDR3 amino acids: CASLSEGVAGELFF. Written as DNA, the CDR3 is TGTGCCAGTCTATCCGAGGGGGTCGCCGGGGAGCTGTTTTTT.

This chain links TRBV27 with TRBJ1-6; tentative D call: TRBD1 (5 bases). The CDR3 extends over 16 amino acids. Deletions cut 6 bases from V and 8 bases from J, with 20 bases between. Germline assignment: CDR1 MNHEY and CDR2 SMNVEV (reference sequence). CDR3 in amino acids: CASSTTPLGVDSPLHF. Written as DNA, the CDR3 is TGTGCCAGCAGCACTACCCCTCTGGGGGTGGATTCACCCCTCCACTTT.

The chain employs TRBV19 and TRBJ1-1; D call uncertain. CDR1 and CDR2 (germline): LNHDA, SQIVND (reference sequence). Trimming took 2 bases from V and 1 from J, leaving 5 bases between them. This CDR3 is 13 amino acids long. The CDR3 DNA sequence: TGTGCCAGTAGTATACAGGCGAACACTGAAGCTTTCTTT. Its protein product is CASSIQANTEAFF.

This clone was observed a single time. The chain carries TRBV9 and TRBJ1-2; 8 bases are shared with TRBD1. J gave up 4 bases and V 0 bases, and 5 bases lay outside the gene matches. This CDR3 spans 15 amino acids. Germline V gives CDR1 SGDLS, CDR2 YYNGEE. The CDR3 bases are TGTGCCAGCAGCGTAGATTCAGGGGGCCGCTATGGCTACACCTTC. The encoded protein is CASSVDSGGRYGYTF.

The chain links TRBV5-6 to TRBJ2-7; the D is unclear. Germline V lookup: CDR1 SGHDT, CDR2 YYEEEE. This CDR3 spans 13 amino acids. V was cut by 2 bases and J by 0 bases, with 6 bases left in between. The CDR3 is CASSFLTSYEQYF. In nucleotides, the CDR3 is TGTGCCAGCAGCTTTTTAACCTCCTACGAGCAGTACTTC.

This chain uses TRBV19 with TRBJ1-1; D unclear. The CDR3 totals 14 residues. Trimming pared 3 bases from V and 4 bases from J, leaving 12 bases between. Germline lookup yields CDR1 LNHDA and CDR2 SQIVND (reference sequence). CDR3 in DNA: TGTGCCAGTAGTATCCTCTCGGATCTCACTGAAGCTTTCTTT. It yields the protein CASSILSDLTEAFF.

CDR3 residues: CAWSDGASGNTIYF. The CDR3 nucleotides are TGTGCCTGGAGTGATGGAGCCTCTGGAAACACCATATATTTT. The chain combines TRBV30 with TRBJ1-3; D not resolved. Trimming removed 1 base from V and 0 bases from J, with 7 bases in between. CDR1 is GTSNPN and CDR2 is SVGIG in the germline V gene (reference sequence). The CDR3 consists of 14 residues.

The gene calls are TRBV4-2 and TRBJ1-1; D is unclear. Trimming pared 4 bases from V and 3 bases from J, leaving 18 bases between. From germline, CDR1 is LGHNA and CDR2 YNFKEQ. CDR3 size: 16 residues. CDR3 coding DNA: TGTGCCAGCAGCCCACTATCTCCGGGGAAGGACACTGAAGCTTTCTTT. Amino acids: CASSPLSPGKDTEAFF.

The V and J genes are TRBV9 and TRBJ2-7, with 11 bases matching TRBD1. The CDR3 loop spans 13 amino acids. Germline V gene sequence: CDR1 SGDLS, CDR2 YYNGEE. The junction had 0 bases not matched to a gene; V was cut back by 3 bases and J by 4 bases. The CDR3 protein is CASSGDRGYEQYF. Written as DNA, the CDR3 is TGTGCCAGCAGCGGGGACAGGGGGTACGAGCAGTACTTC.

V and J are TRBV5-1 and TRBJ1-1, with unresolved D. The CDR3 is made up of 14 amino acids. Germline assignment: CDR1 SGHRS and CDR2 YFSETQ. The V and J ends lost 0 bases and 6 bases respectively, with 12 bases between them. In DNA form, the CDR3 reads TGCGCCAGCAGCTTGGACGACTCTTTTTCTGAAGCTTTCTTT. Translated, it gives CASSLDDSFSEAFF.

This clone occurred once. This sequence joins TRBV5-4 and TRBJ2-3, with no clear D. The CDR3 has 15 amino acids. From germline, CDR1 is SGHNT and CDR2 YYREEE (reference sequence). V was shortened by 2 bases and J by 7 bases, with 17 bases between the two germline ends. The DNA for the CDR3 is TGTGCCAGCAGCTTATACGGTTCGAACGGAAATACGCAGTATTTT. Protein: CASSLYGSNGNTQYF. Full variable domain (rest looked up from reference TRBV5-4 and TRBJ2-3): ETGVTQSPTHLIKTRGQQVTLRCSSQSGHNTVSWYQQALGQGPQFIFQYYREEENGRGNFPPRFSGLQFPNYSSELNVNALELDDSALYLCASSLYGSNGNTQYFGPGTRLTVL.

There are a few counts of this clone. The chain employs TRBV27 and TRBJ1-1, with D maybe TRBD1 (6 bases). The CDR3 totals 14 residues. The germline CDR1 and CDR2 sequences are MNHEY and SMNVEV (reference sequence). V lost 4 bases, J lost 4 bases, and 13 bases lay in between. CDR3 loop: CASSWNRVATEAFF. In nucleotides, the CDR3 is TGTGCCAGCAGTTGGAACAGGGTTGCCACTGAAGCTTTCTTT.

The V gene is TRBV5-1, the J gene TRBJ1-1; D gene unclear. The CDR3 has 18 amino acids. In germline, CDR1 is SGHRS, CDR2 YFSETQ. The germline V and J ends were trimmed by 0 bases and 0 bases, with 18 bases remaining between them. Here the CDR3 DNA reads TGCGCCAGCAGCTTGGATTCACAGACCCAGACGTTGAACACTGAAGCTTTCTTT. This gives the protein CASSLDSQTQTLNTEAFF.

The genes are TRBV4-3 and TRBJ1-3, with D perhaps TRBD1 (5 bases). The germline V gene has CDR1 LGHNA and CDR2 YSLEER. The CDR3 runs 15 residues. Trimming cost V 1 base and J 12 bases, with 19 bases left between them. In DNA form, the CDR3 reads TGCGCCAGCAGCCAAGGCGTAGGGGCCGGTCGGGGCATATATTTT. Protein: CASSQGVGAGRGIYF.

This sequence joins TRBV18 and TRBJ2-3, with 10 bases matching TRBD1. CDR3 length equals 15 residues. V trimming: 3 bases; J trimming: 0 bases; junction bases outside the gene matches: 0. The germline V gene has CDR1 KGHSH and CDR2 LQKENI. CDR3 residues: CASSPGQGSTDTQYF. The CDR3 bases are TGTGCCAGCTCACCGGGACAGGGGAGCACAGATACGCAGTATTTT.

V usage is TRBV5-1 and J usage is TRBJ1-1; D perhaps matches TRBD1 (5 bases). From germline, CDR1 is SGHRS and CDR2 YFSETQ. V lost 1 base, J lost 2 bases, and 9 bases lay in between. The CDR3 is 14 amino acids. The CDR3 reads CASSLNGQNTEAFF. The DNA for the CDR3 is TGCGCCAGCAGCTTGAACGGACAAAACACTGAAGCTTTCTTT.

This clone is a singleton in its sample. The J gene is TRBJ2-2, the V gene TRBV5-1, with 9 bases fitting TRBD2. Looked up from germline, CDR1 is SGHRS and CDR2 is YFSETQ. V lost 5 bases to trimming and J lost 5 bases; unmatched junction nucleotides: 1. The CDR3 is 13 amino acids. The CDR3, as DNA: TGCGCCAGCAGGCTAGCGGGGACCGGGGAGCTGTTTTTT. Its translation: CASRLAGTGELFF.

The chain combines TRBV4-1 with TRBJ1-3; no firm D call. The CDR3 is 14 amino acids. V lost 0 bases to trimming and J lost 2 bases, with 5 bases between them. Germline V gives CDR1 MGHRA, CDR2 YSYEKL. Here the CDR3 DNA reads TGCGCCAGCAGCCAAGATCATCCTGGAAACACCATATATTTT. This translates into CASSQDHPGNTIYF.